This T cell receptor beta chain was documented in a study of cytomegalovirus exposure and HLA in healthy donors. Germline V gene lookup returns CDR1 MNHEY and CDR2 SVGAGI. With V trimmed by 4 bases and J by 7 bases, 11 bases remained unmatched. This CDR3 spans 15 amino acids. The PCR contained 60 Vbeta and 13 Jbeta primers. Source study methods: Unique TCR beta chains totaled 80 million to 100 million in a later count, with 8.5 million to 12 million of them shared. Produced via immunoSEQ multiplex PCR; TCRdb's table is partial and in-frame only. The DNA was the basis for D and trimming; V, J and clone size are from that table. Of 150,000 to 200,000 clones listed, about 86% were seen once; the top ten hold about 1.9%.

V usage is TRBV6-5 and J usage is TRBJ1-2; TRBD1 aligns across 8 bases. The receptor comes from a young woman in good health and CMV-seropositive. Sequencing used PBMCs. The chain's CDR3 is CASSSQGGRLGGYTF. CDR3 nucleotide sequence: TGTGCCAGCAGTTCACAGGGGGGGAGGTTAGGTGGCTACACCTTC.